This record concerns one T cell receptor beta chain sequence. A junction end diverges from the germline sequence, so it may reflect a read error. The data derive from a study of tumor-infiltrating lymphocytes in glioblastoma multiforme. Multiple V-beta primers and a C-beta primer amplified TCRB from RNA. TCRdb called the multiplex PCR reads again in MiXCR, with one record for every CDR3 protein. This table holds under 15,000 distinct CDR3 sequences, around three fifths found once. Germline CDR1 MNHNS, CDR2 SASEGT. The CDR3 loop spans 17 amino acids. The J gene is TRBJ1-5, the V gene TRBV6-1; the D is unclear. Sequences were obtained from brain tumor tissue. This clonotype originated in a male donor with glioblastoma. CDR3 in DNA: TGTGCCAGCAATGAAGCGCTTGGTCTAGGGAGCAATCAGCCCCAGCATTTC. Translated: CASNEALGLGSNQPQHF.